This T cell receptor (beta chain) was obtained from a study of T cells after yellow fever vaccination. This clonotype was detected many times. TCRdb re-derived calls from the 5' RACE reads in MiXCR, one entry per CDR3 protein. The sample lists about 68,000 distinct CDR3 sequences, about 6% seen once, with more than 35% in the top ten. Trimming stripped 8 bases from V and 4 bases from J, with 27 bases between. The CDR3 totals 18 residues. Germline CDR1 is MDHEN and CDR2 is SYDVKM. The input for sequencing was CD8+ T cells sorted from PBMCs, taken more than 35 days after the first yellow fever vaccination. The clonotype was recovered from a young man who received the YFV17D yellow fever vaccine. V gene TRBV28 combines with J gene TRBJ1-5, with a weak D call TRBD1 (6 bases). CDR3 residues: CASGGDKSFTRGNQPQHF. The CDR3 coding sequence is TGTGCCAGCGGGGGGGACAAAAGTTTTACAAGGGGTAATCAGCCCCAGCATTTT.